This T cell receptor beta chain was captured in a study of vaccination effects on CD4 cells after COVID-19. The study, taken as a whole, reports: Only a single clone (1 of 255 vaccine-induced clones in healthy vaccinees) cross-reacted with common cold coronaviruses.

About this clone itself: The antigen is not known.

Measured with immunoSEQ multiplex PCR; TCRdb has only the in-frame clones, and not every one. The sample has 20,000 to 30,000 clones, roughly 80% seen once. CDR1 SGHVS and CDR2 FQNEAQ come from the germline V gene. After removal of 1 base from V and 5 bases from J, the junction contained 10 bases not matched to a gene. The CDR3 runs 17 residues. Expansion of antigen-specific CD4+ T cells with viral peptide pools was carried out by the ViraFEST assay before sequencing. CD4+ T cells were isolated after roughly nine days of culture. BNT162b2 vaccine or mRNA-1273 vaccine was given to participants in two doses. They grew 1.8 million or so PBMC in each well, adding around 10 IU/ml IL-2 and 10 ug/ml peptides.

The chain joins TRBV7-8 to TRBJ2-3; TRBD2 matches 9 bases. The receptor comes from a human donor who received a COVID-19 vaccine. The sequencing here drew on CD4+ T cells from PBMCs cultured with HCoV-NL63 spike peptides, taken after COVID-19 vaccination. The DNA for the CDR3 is TGTGCCAGCAGCTTAGAAGCGGGGGGCGCAGGGGTAGATACGCAGTATTTT. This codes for CASSLEAGGAGVDTQYF.